These 22 T cell receptor beta chains share one sample of origin, sequenced in a study of blood T cell repertoires in COVID-19. Clones were sequenced by immunoSEQ multiplex PCR, and TCRdb holds only the in-frame ones, with some missing. The sample lists over 120,000 clones, around 81% occurring once. Sequencing was performed on peripheral blood. These receptors all come from a woman between 55 and 75 years old with acute or convalescent COVID-19.

This chain links TRBV4-1 with TRBJ1-3; D unresolved. Germline V CDR1 and CDR2: MGHRA, YSYEKL. Trimming took 4 bases from V and 4 from J, leaving 17 bases between them. The CDR3 spans 16 residues. CDR3 amino acids: CASSPRSLVRGNTIYF. CDR3 in DNA: TGCGCCAGCAGCCCCCGTTCGTTGGTTCGGGGAAACACCATATATTTT.

This clone occurred a few times. The chain uses TRBV28 and TRBJ1-5, with D hard to call. CDR3 length equals 17 residues. Germline-derived CDR1 and CDR2 are MDHEN and SYDVKM. The germline V and J ends were trimmed by 1 base and 7 bases, with 20 bases remaining between them. CDR3 bases: TGTGCCAGCAGTTTATCGGTTTGGGGAGCCGGGAAGCAGCCCCAGCATTTT. This codes for CASSLSVWGAGKQPQHF.

The V gene is TRBV19, the J gene TRBJ1-5; maybe TRBD1 (6 bases). Trimming took off 1 base at V and 4 bases at J, with 17 bases between the two ends. The length of the CDR3 is 17 residues. Per the germline V gene, CDR1 is LNHDA and CDR2 is SQIVND (reference sequence). This CDR3 reads CASSIVRPDRPNQPQHF. As DNA, the CDR3 is TGTGCCAGTAGTATAGTTCGGCCGGACAGACCTAATCAGCCCCAGCATTTT.

CDR3 sequence: CASSLGQDSYEQYF. The CDR3 bases are TGCGCCAGCAGCTTGGGGCAGGACTCCTACGAGCAGTACTTC. This chain connects TRBV5-1 to TRBJ2-7, with D hard to call. This CDR3 has 14 amino acids. The germline V gene has CDR1 SGHRS and CDR2 YFSETQ. Trimming left V 0 bases short and J 0 bases short, with 7 bases between. The whole variable domain, remainder taken from reference TRBV5-1 and TRBJ2-7, is KAGVTQTPRYLIKTRGQQVTLSCSPISGHRSVSWYQQTPGQGLQFLFEYFSETQRNKGNFPGRFSGRQFSNSRSEMNVSTLELGDSALYLCASSLGQDSYEQYFGPGTRLTVT.

The table lists this clone with a count of one. V usage is TRBV18 and J usage is TRBJ1-2; D is possibly TRBD1 (5 bases). The V end lost 3 bases, the J end lost 4 bases, and 18 bases lay between the germline ends. Looked up from germline, CDR1 is KGHSH and CDR2 is LQKENI. This CDR3 has 16 amino acids. As DNA, the CDR3 is TGTGCCAGCTCACCCCCGGGGCCAGGCGGGGGCTATGGCTACACCTTC. This codes for CASSPPGPGGGYGYTF.

This clone ranks as medium-sized. The CDR3 bases are TGTGCCAGCAGTTTACTTAGGGGGGGACAGCATTTT. It translates to CASSLLRGGQHF. The chain employs TRBV28 and TRBJ1-5, with D possibly matching TRBD1 (6 bases). CDR1 is MDHEN and CDR2 is SYDVKM in the germline V gene. The V end lost 2 bases, the J end lost 13 bases, and 12 bases lay between the germline ends. The CDR3 covers 12 residues.

This sequence joins TRBV3-1 (or the pseudogene TRBV3-2) and TRBJ2-5; D perhaps matches TRBD2 (7 bases). The germline V gene has CDR1 LGHDT and CDR2 YNNKEL (reference sequence). The CDR3 sequence is 14 residues long. V lost 1 base, J lost 4 bases, and 10 bases lay in between. CDR3 region: CASSQGGGGETQYF. In DNA form, the CDR3 reads TGTGCCAGCAGCCAAGGCGGGGGCGGAGAGACCCAGTACTTC.

The V call is TRBV2, the J call TRBJ2-7; 9 nucleotides align to TRBD1. The CDR3 contains 13 residues. From germline, CDR1 is SNHLY and CDR2 FYNNEI. J gave up 4 bases and V 7 bases, and 5 bases lay outside the gene matches. The CDR3: CASTGQGWYEQYF. CDR3 bases: TGTGCCAGCACCGGACAGGGGTGGTACGAGCAGTACTTC.

V usage is TRBV6-2 or TRBV6-3 and J usage is TRBJ2-5, with 8 bases fitting TRBD2. The germline CDR1 and CDR2 sequences are MNHEY and SVGEGT. The CDR3 has 18 amino acids. V shed 2 bases and J 2 bases; nucleotides not matched to a gene: 13. CDR3 sequence (DNA): TGTGCCAGCAGTTACAGTGTGATGGCGGGAGGCCAACAAGAGACCCAGTACTTC. The encoded protein is CASSYSVMAGGQQETQYF.

V usage is TRBV6-2 or TRBV6-3 and J usage is TRBJ2-1; 7 bases match TRBD2. CDR3 length equals 14 residues. Germline loops: CDR1 MNHEY, CDR2 SVGEGT. The V segment lost 3 bases and the J segment 8 bases; nucleotides outside the gene matches: 7. The DNA of the CDR3 is TGTGCCAGCAGTTATCAGACTAGCCGCTATGAGCAGTTCTTC. Translating it yields CASSYQTSRYEQFF.

J is TRBJ1-2 and V is TRBV29-1; no firm D call. Germline CDR1 SQVTM, CDR2 ANQGSEA. This CDR3 comprises 9 residues. Deletions cut 3 bases from V and 7 bases from J, with 3 bases between. CDR3 residues: CSVDSGYTF. In DNA form, the CDR3 reads TGCAGCGTTGATAGTGGCTACACCTTC. Full variable domain (outside the CDR3, taken from reference TRBV29-1 and TRBJ1-2): SAVISQKPSRDICQRGTSLTIQCQVDSQVTMMFWYRQQPGQSLTLIATANQGSEATYESGFVIDKFPISRPNLTFSTLTVSNMSPEDSSIYLCSVDSGYTFGSGTRLTVV.

This chain links TRBV24-1 with TRBJ1-2; 7 nucleotides align to TRBD1. There are 14 residues in the CDR3. V dropped 5 bases and J dropped 8; count of bases not matched to a gene: 10. CDR1 is KGHDR, CDR2 SFDVKD, per germline. CDR3 amino acids: CATSVTDRVGGYTF. CDR3 sequence (DNA): TGTGCCACCAGTGTTACCGACAGGGTGGGAGGCTACACCTTC.

CDR3 protein: CASGLGLADNVEQFF. DNA for the CDR3: TGTGCTAGTGGTTTGGGACTAGCGGACAATGTTGAGCAGTTCTTC. The gene calls are TRBV12-5 and TRBJ2-1; the match to TRBD2 covers 9 bases. Trimming at V came to 1 base and at J to 9 bases, leaving 7 bases not matched to a gene. Germline assignment: CDR1 LGHNT and CDR2 FRNRAP. The CDR3 sequence is 15 residues long.

The chain combines TRBV30 with TRBJ1-1; D is unresolved. V lost 0 bases, J lost 6 bases, and 5 bases lay in between. Germline CDR1 reads GTSNPN; CDR2 reads SVGIG (reference sequence). This CDR3 has 11 amino acids. As DNA, the CDR3 is TGTGCCTGGAGTGTAACACCTGAAGCTTTCTTT. Translated: CAWSVTPEAFF.

In regard to this clone: One end of the junction does not line up with germline, which may come from a read error. V usage is TRBV7-2 and J usage is TRBJ2-1, with 11 bases fitting TRBD2. The CDR3 is 15 amino acids. CDR1 and CDR2 (germline): SGHTA, FQGNSA. The DNA of the CDR3 is TGTGCCAGCAGATTAGCGGGAGGGAGATACAATGAGCAGTTCTTC. Encoded protein: CASRLAGGRYNEQFF.

The rearrangement uses TRBV19 and TRBJ1-2; D is unclear. The V end was cut by 5 bases, the J end by 0 bases, with 7 bases between. The germline V gene encodes CDR1 LNHDA and CDR2 SQIVND (reference sequence). The CDR3 contains 13 residues. The CDR3, as DNA: TGTGCCAGTAGTTCGGTCACTAACTATGGCTACACCTTC. As protein: CASSSVTNYGYTF.

The V and J genes are TRBV28 and TRBJ1-6; no clear D gene. The germline V and J ends were trimmed by 1 base and 7 bases, with 8 bases remaining between them. The CDR3 is 14 residues long. Germline V gives CDR1 MDHEN, CDR2 SYDVKM. The CDR3 is CASSLSVENSPLHF. The CDR3 DNA is TGTGCCAGCAGTTTATCCGTGGAGAATTCACCCCTCCACTTT.

J is TRBJ1-1 and V is TRBV30; D might be TRBD1 (5 bases). V was cut by 2 bases and J by 3 bases, with 16 bases left in between. Germline-derived CDR1 and CDR2 are GTSNPN and SVGIG (reference sequence). The CDR3 sequence is 15 residues long. The CDR3 nucleotides are TGTGCCTGGAGTACAAAACAGGTTATGTACACTGAAGCTTTCTTT. It specifies CAWSTKQVMYTEAFF.

The V call is TRBV29-1, the J call TRBJ1-4, with D perhaps TRBD1 (6 bases). CDR1 and CDR2 from the germline V gene are SQVTM and ANQGSEA. V shed 7 bases and J shed 10 bases, with 16 bases lying between them. This CDR3 is 12 amino acids long. This CDR3 reads CSAGNRESKLFF. The CDR3, as DNA: TGCAGCGCGGGGAACAGGGAATCAAAACTGTTTTTT.

The V and J genes are TRBV11-2 and TRBJ1-2, with 11 bases fitting TRBD1. V shed 5 bases and J 3 bases; nucleotides not matched to a gene: 11. Germline V gives CDR1 SGHAT, CDR2 FQNNGV. CDR3 length equals 17 residues. The CDR3: CASSRTLGTGGDYGYTF. The CDR3 nucleotides are TGTGCCAGCAGCCGAACCCTCGGGACAGGGGGGGACTATGGCTACACCTTC.

The CDR3 sequence: CASSTGQYNSPLHF. The CDR3 bases are TGTGCCAGCAGCACGGGACAGTATAATTCACCCCTCCACTTT. This chain joins TRBV5-6 and TRBJ1-6, with TRBD1 matching over 7 bases. The CDR3 consists of 14 residues. Germline CDR1 SGHDT, CDR2 YYEEEE. V lost 4 bases, J lost 4 bases, and 2 bases stayed unmatched. Complete variable domain (other parts from reference TRBV5-6 and TRBJ1-6): DAGVTQSPTHLIKTRGQQVTLRCSPKSGHDTVSWYQQALGQGPQFIFQYYEEEERQRGNFPDRFSGHQFPNYSSELNVNALLLGDSALYLCASSTGQYNSPLHFGNGTRLTVT.

The chain couples TRBV10-2 to TRBJ2-1; 8 bases are a match to TRBD2. CDR1 is WSHSY, CDR2 SAAADI, per germline. Trimming removed 4 bases from V and 8 bases from J; junction bases left unmatched: 19. The CDR3 loop spans 18 amino acids. The CDR3 protein is CASSALTAGERGNDEQFF. For the CDR3, the DNA is TGCGCCAGCAGTGCGCTTACAGCGGGAGAGAGGGGTAACGATGAGCAGTTCTTC.